What follows are 20 T cell receptor beta chains derived from one specimen sequenced in a study of T cell responses to AZD1222 COVID-19 vaccine. Clones were read by immunoSEQ multiplex PCR, and TCRdb kept only the in-frame ones, dropping some. This sample has 85,000 or so clones, with over 80% found just once. Source: peripheral blood, taken 28 days after the second AZD1222 dose. Every receptor here comes from an adult who received the AZD1222 COVID-19 vaccine.

This rearrangement joins TRBV7-9 to TRBJ2-2; unclear D gene. The CDR3 is made up of 11 amino acids. From germline, CDR1 is SEHNR and CDR2 FQNEAQ (reference sequence). Trimming left V 4 bases short and J 8 bases short, with 5 bases between. This CDR3 reads CASSSMGELFF. The CDR3 DNA follows: TGTGCCAGCAGCTCGATGGGGGAGCTGTTTTTT.

This clone was recorded only once. The chain carries TRBV5-1 and TRBJ1-2; tentatively, D is TRBD1 (6 bases). Per germline, CDR1 SGHRS and CDR2 YFSETQ. The germline V and J ends were trimmed by 0 bases and 3 bases, with 18 bases remaining between them. The CDR3 is 17 residues long. CDR3 coding DNA: TGCGCCAGCAGCTTGGAGGGGGGGGTAACACCCCACTATGGCTACACCTTC. It encodes CASSLEGGVTPHYGYTF. Full variable domain (outside the CDR3, taken from reference TRBV5-1 and TRBJ1-2): KAGVTQTPRYLIKTRGQQVTLSCSPISGHRSVSWYQQTPGQGLQFLFEYFSETQRNKGNFPGRFSGRQFSNSRSEMNVSTLELGDSALYLCASSLEGGVTPHYGYTFGSGTRLTVV.

CDR3 sequence reads: CASSQTTANQPQHF. The CDR3 bases are TGTGCCAGCAGCCAAACGACAGCGAATCAGCCCCAGCATTTT. The V gene is TRBV16, the J gene TRBJ1-5; D possibly corresponds to TRBD1 (5 bases). The CDR3 has 14 residues. Trimming removed 2 bases at V and 4 bases at J, with 9 bases between. Germline V gene lookup returns CDR1 KGHSY and CDR2 FQNENV.

The J gene is TRBJ1-3, the V gene TRBV11-2; no firm D call. With 2 bases removed from V and 0 bases from J, the gap between germline ends came to 11 bases. This CDR3 contains 16 residues. CDR1 SGHAT and CDR2 FQNNGV come from the germline V gene. For the CDR3, the DNA is TGTGCCAGCAGCTTACGGCAGAGCCTCTCTGGAAACACCATATATTTT. Protein: CASSLRQSLSGNTIYF.

The chain employs TRBV28 and TRBJ2-3; 11 bases line up with TRBD1. Germline CDR1 is MDHEN and CDR2 is SYDVKM. J was trimmed by 4 bases and V by 5 bases; bases with no gene match: 11. CDR3 length: 17 amino acids. The CDR3 bases are TGTGCCAGCAGTCCCCCCCCCGGGACAGGGGGTTCAGATACGCAGTATTTT. Amino acid sequence: CASSPPPGTGGSDTQYF. Together with reference TRBV28 and TRBJ2-3, the CDR3 gives the full variable domain: DVKVTQSSRYLVKRTGEKVFLECVQDMDHENMFWYRQDPGLGLRLIYFSYDVKMKEKGDIPEGYSVSREKKERFSLILESASTNQTSMYLCASSPPPGTGGSDTQYFGPGTRLTVL.

The chain has TRBV4-1 and TRBJ2-1; TRBD1 matches at 9 bases. The V and J ends lost 4 bases and 4 bases, in that order; junction bases with no gene match: 2. The V gene's germline CDR1 is MGHRA and CDR2 YSYEKL. There are 14 residues in the CDR3. CDR3 loop: CASSPGTGYNEQFF. CDR3 bases: TGCGCCAGCAGCCCAGGGACAGGGTACAATGAGCAGTTCTTC.

CDR3 region: CASSYGPGDEAFF. Written as DNA, the CDR3 is TGTGCCAGCAGTTACGGGCCAGGGGATGAAGCTTTCTTT. The rearrangement uses TRBV6-2 or TRBV6-3 and TRBJ1-1, with D perhaps TRBD1 (6 bases). This CDR3 is 13 amino acids long. V was trimmed by 2 bases and J by 7 bases, leaving 11 bases between them. CDR1 and CDR2 from the germline V gene are MNHEY and SVGEGT.

The chain links TRBV13 to TRBJ1-4; D perhaps matches TRBD1 (5 bases). The CDR3 has 17 amino acids. V was clipped by 8 bases and J by 3 bases, with 22 bases between them. Germline CDR1 and CDR2: PRHDT and FYEKMQ (reference sequence). Here the CDR3 reads CASRFGGVGSANEKLFF. In nucleotides, the CDR3 is TGTGCCAGCCGGTTCGGGGGAGTAGGAAGTGCTAATGAAAAACTGTTTTTT. Full variable domain (rest looked up from reference TRBV13 and TRBJ1-4): AAGVIQSPRHLIKEKRETATLKCYPIPRHDTVYWYQQGPGQDPQFLISFYEKMQSDKGSIPDRFSAQQFSDYHSELNMSSLELGDSALYFCASRFGGVGSANEKLFFGSGTQLSVL.

This clone was detected once. The V gene is TRBV29-1, the J gene TRBJ1-2; 11 bases fit TRBD1. The CDR3 length is 14 residues. The J segment lost 4 bases and the V segment lost 5 bases, leaving 6 bases of the junction unmatched. The germline CDR1 and CDR2 sequences are SQVTM and ANQGSEA. CDR3 DNA: TGCAGCGTTTACAGGACAGGGGGCGCCTATGGCTACACCTTC. Amino acid sequence: CSVYRTGGAYGYTF.

The chain joins TRBV5-4 to TRBJ2-1, with TRBD2 identical over 8 bases. The germline CDR1 and CDR2 sequences are SGHNT and YYREEE (reference sequence). V was pared by 4 bases and J by 4 bases, with 13 bases of the junction left unmatched. CDR3 length: 17 amino acids. This chain's CDR3 is CASSDRGNSGRYNEQFF. The CDR3 DNA reads as TGTGCCAGCAGCGATAGGGGGAACAGCGGGAGATACAATGAGCAGTTCTTC.

The CDR3 is CASSLIGSGNTEAFF. As DNA, the CDR3 is TGCGCCAGCAGCTTGATTGGGTCCGGGAACACTGAAGCTTTCTTT. The chain is built from TRBV5-1 and TRBJ1-1; D gene ambiguous. Germline lookup yields CDR1 SGHRS and CDR2 YFSETQ. The V end was cut by 1 base, the J end by 1 base, with 11 bases between. The CDR3 runs to 15 residues. The full variable domain, completed using reference TRBV5-1 and TRBJ1-1, is KAGVTQTPRYLIKTRGQQVTLSCSPISGHRSVSWYQQTPGQGLQFLFEYFSETQRNKGNFPGRFSGRQFSNSRSEMNVSTLELGDSALYLCASSLIGSGNTEAFFGQGTRLTVV.

The J gene is TRBJ2-2, the V gene TRBV9, with D unclear. The length of the CDR3 is 12 residues. V lost 3 bases and J 8 bases, leaving 8 bases between the germline ends. Germline V lookup: CDR1 SGDLS, CDR2 YYNGEE. The chain's CDR3 is CASSASFGELFF. The CDR3 region has the DNA TGTGCCAGCAGCGCTTCGTTTGGGGAGCTGTTTTTT.

DNA of the CDR3: TGCGCCAGCTCCCCGTTAGGGGACCGACTTGGCTATGGCTACACCTTC. Its protein product is CASSPLGDRLGYGYTF. The rearrangement uses TRBV5-1 and TRBJ1-2; possible D gene TRBD1, 5 bases. The CDR3 has 16 amino acids. Germline CDR1 and CDR2: SGHRS and YFSETQ. V dropped 7 bases and J dropped 4 bases, with 23 bases sitting between them. The full variable domain, completed using reference TRBV5-1 and TRBJ1-2, is KAGVTQTPRYLIKTRGQQVTLSCSPISGHRSVSWYQQTPGQGLQFLFEYFSETQRNKGNFPGRFSGRQFSNSRSEMNVSTLELGDSALYLCASSPLGDRLGYGYTFGSGTRLTVV.

The rearrangement joins TRBV11-3 to TRBJ2-1; 7 nucleotides line up with TRBD2. V lost 3 bases to trimming and J lost 3 bases; unmatched junction nucleotides: 5. Per germline, CDR1 SGHNT and CDR2 YENEEA. The CDR3 extends over 15 amino acids. CDR3 coding DNA: TGTGCCAGCAGCTTGGGGCGGGACTACTACAATGAGCAGTTCTTC. Encoded protein: CASSLGRDYYNEQFF.

This clone turned up a few times. The V and J genes are TRBV3-1 (or the pseudogene TRBV3-2) and TRBJ2-3, with unresolved D. The germline CDR1 and CDR2 sequences are LGHDT and YNNKEL (reference sequence). V dropped 4 bases and J dropped 10 bases, with 21 bases sitting between them. CDR3 length: 15 amino acids. CDR3 protein: CASSPAGFLLWAQYF. The CDR3 coding sequence is TGTGCCAGCAGCCCCGCCGGGTTCCTCTTGTGGGCGCAGTATTTT.

The chain employs TRBV9 and TRBJ1-4; no clear D. Trimming removed 4 bases from V and 0 bases from J, with 16 bases in between. Germline V gene lookup returns CDR1 SGDLS and CDR2 YYNGEE. The CDR3 covers 17 residues. As DNA, the CDR3 is TGTGCCAGCAGCCCTCTTATAGCGCCCGCAACTAATGAAAAACTGTTTTTT. Translating gives CASSPLIAPATNEKLFF.

The chain links TRBV5-1 to TRBJ1-1; 7 nucleotides match TRBD1. The CDR3 sequence is 14 residues long. The junction had 5 bases not matched to a gene; V was cut back by 4 bases and J by 2 bases. The V gene's germline CDR1 is SGHRS and CDR2 YFSETQ. For the CDR3, the DNA is TGCGCCAGCAGCCCCGGGACAGCCAACACTGAAGCTTTCTTT. Its translation is CASSPGTANTEAFF.

The J gene is TRBJ1-1, the V gene TRBV27, with D unclear. Trimming stripped 4 bases from V and 11 bases from J, with 17 bases between. CDR3 size: 13 residues. Looked up from germline, CDR1 is MNHEY and CDR2 is SMNVEV (reference sequence). The CDR3 spells CASSSRTAGRAFF. The CDR3 bases are TGTGCCAGCAGTTCCCGGACGGCCGGCCGTGCTTTCTTT.

This chain joins TRBV2 and TRBJ1-5; 10 bases map to TRBD1. CDR1 SNHLY and CDR2 FYNNEI come from the germline V gene. V lost 9 bases to trimming and J lost 4 bases; unmatched junction nucleotides: 3. The CDR3 contains 13 residues. The CDR3 DNA reads as TGTGCCAGTGGGGACAGGGGAAATCAGCCCCAGCATTTT. As protein: CASGDRGNQPQHF.

This clone was observed a handful of times. CDR3 nucleotides: TGTGCCAGCAGCTTGGGTCGGGAGAACAATGAGCAGTTCTTC. Its translation: CASSLGRENNEQFF. The chain joins TRBV7-3 to TRBJ2-1; weak D call: TRBD2 (6 bases). The CDR3 sequence is 14 residues long. Germline CDR1 SGHTA, CDR2 FQGTGA. V was shortened by 3 bases and J by 5 bases, with 11 bases between the two germline ends.